Listed below are T cell receptor beta chains from one sample, sequenced in a study of T cell repertoires in cytomegalovirus infection. TCRdb ran MiXCR on the reads and lists one entry per CDR3 protein. The sample has 740,000 or so distinct CDR3 sequences; less than 40% are singletons. Sequenced: PBMCs. These receptors came from a human donor in good health (CMV status not recorded). Some clones in this sample may be carry-over from other donors' samples. Each CDR3 is given with its conserved first and last residue. The D gene is left open where the match is weak. The size entry is marked missing in some rows and otherwise reads once, few, many or a size class.

few	.	TRBV7-3	TRBJ1-2	CASSPAAGDYGYTF	TGTGCCAGCAGCCCCGCGGCTGGGGACTATGGCTACACCTTC
.	.	TRBV28	TRBJ2-4	CASSKTSRAKNIQYF	TGTGCCAGCAGCAAGACCTCAAGGGCCAAAAACATTCAGTACTTC
.	.	TRBV18	TRBJ1-3	CASSPVVLLSGNTIYF	TGTGCCAGCTCTCCCGTGGTTCTCCTCTCTGGAAACACCATATATTTT
.	.	TRBV19	TRBJ2-3	CATEVGGTDTQYF	TGTGCCACAGAGGTAGGTGGCACAGATACGCAGTATTTT
.	TRBD2	TRBV6-2/TRBV6-3	TRBJ2-7	CASSYSRTSGYYEQYF	TGTGCCAGCAGTTACTCTCGGACTAGCGGATACTACGAGCAGTACTTC
.	TRBD1	TRBV9	TRBJ2-7	CASSGTTGAWDSYEQYF	TGTGCCAGCAGCGGAACAACAGGGGCCTGGGACTCCTACGAGCAGTACTTC
.	.	TRBV7-2	TRBJ1-5	CASSTGSSRPQPF	TGTGCCAGCAGCACTGGGTCCTCGAGGCCCCAGCCTTTT
.	TRBD1	TRBV6-6	TRBJ2-7	CASSYVGTGGAYEQYF	TGTGCCAGCAGTTACGTAGGGACAGGGGGCGCCTACGAGCAGTACTTC
few	.	TRBV12-3/TRBV12-4	TRBJ2-7	CASSGAVEQYF	TGTGCCAGCAGTGGGGCTGTCGAGCAGTACTTC
many	.	TRBV9	TRBJ1-2	CASSVAGGYSGYTF	TGTGCCAGCAGCGTAGCCGGGGGATATAGCGGCTACACCTTC
.	.	TRBV5-1	TRBJ1-1	CASSRRSTVLESSEAFF	TGCGCCAGCAGCCGAAGGTCCACCGTACTAGAAAGCTCTGAAGCTTTCTTT
.	TRBD1	TRBV20-1	TRBJ1-1	CSSDTGGRVDTEAFF	TGCAGTTCTGATACAGGGGGAAGAGTGGACACTGAAGCTTTCTTT
few	.	TRBV7-6	TRBJ1-5	CASSLDQGPNQPQHF	TGTGCCAGCAGCTTAGATCAGGGGCCAAATCAGCCCCAGCATTTT
few	TRBD1	TRBV11-2	TRBJ2-1	CASSSTRGLPYNEQFF	TGTGCCAGCAGCTCGACCAGGGGGCTGCCCTACAATGAGCAGTTCTTC
many	.	TRBV6-1	TRBJ2-7	CASSELDPTYEQYF	TGTGCCAGCAGTGAATTGGACCCCACCTACGAGCAGTACTTC
.	.	TRBV28	TRBJ1-4	CASSLSDRPRLFF	TGTGCCAGCAGTCTCTCCGACAGACCCCGACTGTTTTTT
few	TRBD1	TRBV12-3/TRBV12-4	TRBJ2-7	CASSPQQPQGASEQYF	TGTGCCAGCAGTCCACAACAACCCCAGGGGGCAAGCGAGCAGTACTTC
.	.	TRBV20-1	TRBJ2-7	CSAVTGTEGYEQYF	TGCAGTGCTGTAACCGGGACCGAGGGGTACGAGCAGTACTTC
.	.	TRBV27	TRBJ2-1	CASSLPSGGEQFF	TGTGCCAGCAGTTTACCGTCTGGGGGGGAGCAGTTCTTC
.	.	TRBV7-8	TRBJ1-1	CASSLDLEQAGTEAFF	TGTGCCAGCAGCTTAGATCTGGAGCAGGCGGGCACTGAAGCTTTCTTT
.	.	TRBV29-1	TRBJ1-2	CSVPSQGAYGYTF	TGCAGCGTTCCTTCCCAGGGAGCGTATGGCTACACCTTC
few	TRBD1	TRBV7-9	TRBJ2-1	CASSYFRDRGLYEQFF	TGTGCCAGCAGCTACTTCCGGGACAGGGGGCTCTATGAGCAGTTCTTC
.	.	TRBV5-1	TRBJ2-1	CASSLTTGGGRDSSYNEQFF	TGCGCCAGCAGCTTGACTACGGGAGGAGGGAGGGACAGCTCCTACAATGAGCAGTTCTTC
few	TRBD2	TRBV7-9	TRBJ2-2	CATQLRAWRLARTGELFF	TGTGCCACTCAGCTTAGGGCGTGGAGACTAGCGCGGACCGGGGAGCTGTTTTTT
.	.	TRBV28	TRBJ1-2	CASSTTPHGGYGYTF	TGTGCCAGCAGTACAACCCCTCATGGCGGCTATGGCTACACCTTC
.	TRBD2	TRBV7-8	TRBJ2-1	CASSPSSGGAGVEQFF	TGTGCCAGCAGCCCCTCTAGCGGGGGGGCCGGTGTTGAGCAGTTCTTC
.	.	TRBV15	TRBJ2-1	CATSRVTPYNEQFF	TGTGCCACCAGCAGAGTTACCCCCTACAATGAGCAGTTCTTC
.	TRBD1	TRBV19	TRBJ1-5	CASRKTGGLQPQHF	TGTGCCAGTAGGAAAACAGGGGGCCTTCAGCCCCAGCATTTT
.	.	TRBV28	TRBJ1-3	CASSLFLSGNTIYF	TGTGCCAGCAGTTTATTCCTTTCAGGAAACACCATATATTTT
.	.	TRBV27	TRBJ1-2	CASSHPWTAPEGYTF	TGTGCCAGCAGTCACCCCTGGACAGCCCCGGAGGGCTACACCTTC
.	.	TRBV20-1	TRBJ1-1	CSARGGRDTEAFF	TGCAGTGCCAGAGGGGGGAGGGACACTGAAGCTTTCTTT
.	TRBD1	TRBV6-5	TRBJ1-6	CARIADRTNNSPLHF	TGTGCCCGCATAGCGGACAGGACCAATAATTCACCCCTCCACTTT
.	.	TRBV6-2/TRBV6-3	TRBJ1-5	CASSQNEPGPYQPQHF	TGTGCCAGCAGTCAAAACGAACCGGGACCATATCAGCCCCAGCATTTT
many	.	TRBV12-3/TRBV12-4	TRBJ1-1	CASSSRMNTEAFF	TGTGCCAGCAGTTCGCGTATGAACACTGAAGCTTTCTTT
few	.	TRBV7-2	TRBJ1-2	CASSLERAFTRAGNNGYTF	TGTGCCAGCAGCTTAGAGAGGGCTTTCACTCGGGCAGGGAATAATGGCTACACCTTC
.	.	TRBV29-1	TRBJ2-5	CSVEDPGYPETQYF	TGCAGCGTTGAAGATCCAGGGTACCCGGAGACCCAGTACTTC
few	.	TRBV11-2	TRBJ1-5	CASSSGLGWDNQPQHF	TGTGCCAGCAGCTCCGGGTTAGGGTGGGATAATCAGCCCCAGCATTTT
few	TRBD2	TRBV28	TRBJ2-1	CASSSGLAGASNEQFF	TGTGCCAGCAGCTCGGGACTAGCGGGAGCGAGCAATGAGCAGTTCTTC
.	TRBD2	TRBV24-1	TRBJ2-1	CATSAVGGSGGSYNEQFF	TGTGCCACCAGTGCCGTGGGGGGTAGCGGGGGCTCCTACAATGAGCAGTTCTTC
.	TRBD1	TRBV4-2	TRBJ1-5	CASSQGTGRQPQHF	TGTGCCAGCAGCCAAGGGACAGGGCGTCAGCCCCAGCATTTT
.	TRBD2	TRBV7-2	TRBJ2-7	CASSLGTSGSALFEQYF	TGTGCCAGCAGCTTAGGAACTAGCGGGAGTGCCCTCTTCGAGCAGTACTTC
.	.	TRBV20-1	TRBJ1-5	CSASGGRRVNQPPHF	TGCAGTGCTAGTGGGGGACGGAGGGTCAATCAGCCCCCGCATTTT
.	.	TRBV6-6	TRBJ1-1	CASRLQAGAFF	TGTGCCAGCAGACTCCAGGCTGGCGCTTTCTTT
.	.	TRBV28	TRBJ1-5	CASTNLLRGQPQHF	TGTGCCAGCACCAACCTCCTCCGGGGCCAGCCCCAGCATTTT
few	.	TRBV6-6	TRBJ1-5	CASSPGYSTRDRDQPQHF	TGTGCCAGCAGCCCAGGCTATAGCACGCGGGATCGGGATCAGCCCCAGCATTTT
once	.	TRBV6-6	TRBJ1-5	CASSYSRGTTQPQHF	TGTGCCAGCAGTTACTCGAGAGGGACTACTCAGCCCCAGCATTTT
once	.	TRBV5-4	TRBJ1-2	CASSFRDASGYTF	TGTGCCAGCAGCTTTAGGGATGCCTCTGGCTACACCTTC
few	.	TRBV5-1	TRBJ1-5	CASSLAGRQPQHF	TGCGCCAGCAGCTTGGCGGGGCGACAGCCCCAGCATTTT
.	TRBD1	TRBV28	TRBJ1-6	CASSFVSGTAPQSSYNSPLHF	TGTGCCAGCAGTTTCGTTTCCGGGACAGCCCCACAGAGCTCCTATAATTCACCCCTCCACTTT
.	TRBD1	TRBV7-6	TRBJ1-1	CASSLATGSTEAFF	TGTGCCAGCAGCTTAGCGACAGGGAGCACTGAAGCTTTCTTT
few	.	TRBV20-1	TRBJ2-7	CSARVSLTGIREQYF	TGCAGTGCTAGAGTATCTCTAACAGGGATTAGGGAGCAGTACTTC
.	TRBD1	TRBV10-3	TRBJ1-3	CAINSGGDYSGNTIYF	TGTGCCATCAACTCAGGGGGCGATTACTCTGGAAACACCATATATTTT